A selection of T cell receptor beta chains follows, all from one sample in a study of blood T cell repertoires in COVID-19. This table comes from immunoSEQ multiplex PCR, and its TCRdb copy is limited to in-frame clones, with some not included. Of 250,000 or so clones in the sample, around 90% were seen once. The source material was PBMCs or T cells enriched from blood (not recorded which). The receptor source for this set is a human donor in a cohort exposed to, infected with or recovered from COVID-19 (not recorded which). The donor label of this sample is uncertain. CDR3s include the opening cysteine and the closing phenylalanine or tryptophan. The order of the fields is J gene, clone size, D gene, V gene, CDR3 protein, CDR3 DNA. D genes are given only for firm matches. Where a row states a size, it is once, few, many or the class of an expanded clone; other rows omit it.

J: TRBJ1-2
size: NA
D: TRBD1
V: TRBV20-1
CDR3: CSASLEGTGGNYGYTF
DNA: TGCAGTGCTAGTTTGGAAGGGACAGGGGGCAACTATGGCTACACCTTC

J: TRBJ2-2
size: NA
D: NA
V: TRBV27
CDR3: CASSPAPGNTGELFF
DNA: TGTGCCAGCAGCCCTGCCCCCGGGAACACCGGGGAGCTGTTTTTT

J: TRBJ1-3
size: NA
D: NA
V: TRBV28
CDR3: CASRSPRGEGYSGNTIYF
DNA: TGTGCCAGCAGATCCCCCCGCGGGGAGGGTTACTCTGGAAACACCATATATTTT

J: TRBJ2-6
size: NA
D: NA
V: TRBV6-4
CDR3: CASRRQFSGANVLTF
DNA: TGTGCCAGCAGGCGACAGTTCTCTGGGGCCAACGTCCTGACTTTC

J: TRBJ1-5
size: few
D: NA
V: TRBV5-6
CDR3: CASSFGQGRLSNQPQHF
DNA: TGTGCCAGCAGCTTCGGGCAGGGAAGGTTGAGCAATCAGCCCCAGCATTTT

J: TRBJ1-2
size: NA
D: NA
V: TRBV19
CDR3: CASAPGPRGYTF
DNA: TGTGCCAGTGCCCCAGGGCCCCGTGGCTACACCTTC

J: TRBJ1-6
size: NA
D: NA
V: TRBV10-3
CDR3: CASGDNSPLHF
DNA: TGTGCTTCTGGAGACAATTCACCCCTCCACTTT

J: TRBJ2-7
size: NA
D: TRBD1
V: TRBV5-1
CDR3: CASRPGGGYEQYF
DNA: TGCGCCAGCCGTCCAGGGGGCGGCTACGAGCAGTACTTC

J: TRBJ1-2
size: NA
D: NA
V: TRBV2
CDR3: CASSVKGGDGYTF
DNA: TGTGCCAGCAGTGTCAAAGGCGGGGATGGCTACACCTTC

J: TRBJ1-4
size: NA
D: TRBD1
V: TRBV5-1
CDR3: CASSLGDRGINEKLFF
DNA: TGCGCCAGCAGCTTGGGCGACAGGGGGATTAATGAAAAACTGTTTTTT